One and the same sample provided the 6 T cell receptor beta chains below, sequenced in a study of blood T cells in healthy people across ages. A J-beta primer mix and a sample-barcoded 5' primer were used in a second PCR of roughly 6 to 11 cycles. TCRdb passed the 5' RACE reads through MiXCR, listing each CDR3 protein once. There are hundreds of thousands of distinct CDR3 sequences in the sample; 20% to 25% occur only once, and 3.6% lies in the top ten. Sequenced sample: blood. The origin of the receptors is a man aged 65 to 85 in good health.

This clonotype was counted between two and nine times. J is TRBJ1-2 and V is TRBV6-6; D is ambiguous. Germline CDR1 reads MNHNY; CDR2 reads SVGAGI (reference sequence). Trimming left V 8 bases short and J 7 bases short, with 17 bases between. The CDR3 totals 13 residues. CDR3 in amino acids: CASSERLDGGYTF. CDR3 bases: TGTGCCAGCTCGGAAAGGTTGGACGGTGGCTACACCTTC.

This clonotype was observed a handful of times. This chain joins TRBV7-9 and TRBJ2-5, with D perhaps assigned TRBD1 or TRBD2 (5 bases each). CDR3 length: 15 amino acids. Germline V gives CDR1 SEHNR, CDR2 FQNEAQ (reference sequence). Trimming left V 5 bases short and J 2 bases short, with 15 bases between. CDR3 sequence: CASSTRDRTQETQYF. The CDR3 DNA sequence: TGTGCCAGCAGCACCCGGGACCGCACTCAAGAGACCCAGTACTTC.

The CDR3 spells CASSSLGGSGANVLTF. The CDR3 DNA follows: TGTGCCAGCAGCTCCCTGGGGGGGAGTGGGGCCAACGTCCTGACTTTC. J is TRBJ2-6 and V is TRBV7-3; 7 bases are a match to TRBD2. The length of the CDR3 is 16 residues. Germline values: CDR1 SGHTA, CDR2 FQGTGA. V lost 4 bases to trimming and J lost 3 bases; unmatched junction nucleotides: 6.

In the case of this clonotype: An end of the junction does not agree with germline; a read error may underlie this. V is TRBV18 and J is TRBJ2-5; 7 nucleotides agree with TRBD2. Gene TRBJ2-7 matches the end of the DNA better, so the J call may be wrong. The germline V gene encodes CDR1 KGHSH and CDR2 LQKENI. There are 16 residues in the CDR3. The CDR3 loop reads CASSPPLGAGVGEQYF. The CDR3 DNA is TGCGCCAGCTCACCTCCCTTAGGCGCGGGAGTGGGCGAGCAGTACTTC.

This clonotype was counted a few times. This chain links TRBV6-5 with TRBJ2-7, with a tentative D call TRBD2 (5 bases). Germline CDR1 MNHEY, CDR2 SVGAGI. Trimming took 2 bases from V and 0 from J, leaving 11 bases between them. This CDR3 is 15 amino acids long. CDR3 DNA sequence: TGTGCCAGCAGTTACCGGGGTCAGAGCTCCTACGAGCAGTACTTC. It specifies CASSYRGQSSYEQYF.

J is TRBJ2-4 and V is TRBV12-3 or TRBV12-4; D is undetermined. CDR3 size: 13 residues. V was shortened by 6 bases and J by 4 bases, with 10 bases between the two germline ends. The chain's CDR3 is CASRAGKKNIQYF. The CDR3 nucleotides are TGTGCCAGCAGGGCAGGCAAGAAAAACATTCAGTACTTC.